This T cell receptor (beta chain) derives from a study of blood T cell repertoires in COVID-19. Study overall: The samples span acute and convalescent COVID-19 from the United States, Italy and Spain. In each case, the material was cDNA or gDNA derived from T cells, B-cell-depleted T cells, or PBMCs.

Trimming pared 6 bases from V and 8 bases from J, leaving 19 bases between. Germline lookup yields CDR1 SNHLY and CDR2 FYNNEI. This CDR3 has 15 amino acids. Original analysis: Amplifying reference gene primers gave estimates of nucleated cell counts. Libraries were prepared by immunoSEQ multiplex PCR; TCRdb keeps only in-frame clonotypes and omits some of them. That table supplies the V and J calls and clone size; D and trimming were determined from the DNA. The data show fewer than 140,000 clones, about two thirds seen once. The J gene is TRBJ1-4, the V gene TRBV2, with TRBD1 as a possible D gene (6 bases). The receptor's source is a human donor with acute or convalescent COVID-19. The donor label of this sample is uncertain. Sequencing input: peripheral blood. DNA of the CDR3: TGTGCCAGCAGCTATACTGACAGGAGAGGAGAAAAACTGTTTTTT. Translation: CASSYTDRRGEKLFF.